The 3 T cell receptor beta chains given below trace back to one sample, sequenced in a study of shared clonotypes between healthy human individuals. Here immunoSEQ multiplex PCR was the method, and the copy in TCRdb shows in-frame clones only, minus some. The table has over a million clones, approximately 78% seen once. The specimen was memory CD4+ T cells from PBMCs. The subset here: CD45RA-negative fraction. The source is a man aged 18 to 30 in good health. Some clones in this sample may be carry-over from other donors' samples.

The rearrangement joins TRBV5-4 to TRBJ2-3; perhaps TRBD2 as D (5 bases). CDR1 and CDR2 (germline): SGHNT, YYREEE (reference sequence). Between the trimmed V and J ends, which lost 4 bases and 0 bases, there was a span of 12 bases. The CDR3 has 15 amino acids. CDR3 in amino acids: CASSPPGSSTDTQYF. The CDR3 region has the DNA TGTGCCAGCAGCCCACCGGGATCGAGCACAGATACGCAGTATTTT.

The chain links TRBV28 to TRBJ2-3, with 7 bases aligning to TRBD2. Germline V gene lookup returns CDR1 MDHEN and CDR2 SYDVKM. V was clipped by 5 bases and J by 1 base; unmatched bases: 9. The CDR3 sequence is 16 residues long. CDR3 protein: CASSTTREPGTDTQYF. The CDR3 nucleotides are TGTGCCAGCAGTACCACGCGGGAGCCGGGCACAGATACGCAGTATTTT.

V usage is TRBV28 and J usage is TRBJ2-3; D is unclear. The V end lost 1 base, the J end lost 1 base, and 12 bases lay between the germline ends. The CDR3 spans 16 residues. CDR1 is MDHEN and CDR2 is SYDVKM in the germline V gene. Here the CDR3 DNA reads TGTGCCAGCAGTTTATCGCCCGGGTCTGGCACAGATACGCAGTATTTT. This codes for CASSLSPGSGTDTQYF.